Given below is one TCR beta chain in context. Germline V gene sequence: CDR1 LGHDT, CDR2 YNNKEL (reference sequence). Losses at the gene ends were 4 bases for V and 0 bases for J; bases not matched to a gene: 3. The CDR3 is made up of 17 amino acids. This sample was included in a study of T cell responses to AZD1222 COVID-19 vaccine. The data were produced by immunoSEQ multiplex PCR, yet TCRdb's version contains in-frame clones alone and is incomplete. The table includes 90,000 to 100,000 clones, approximately 90% detected once. The sequence derives from an adult in good health. The source was peripheral blood, collected on day 0 of AZD1222 vaccination. The rearrangement links TRBV3-1 (or the pseudogene TRBV3-2) to TRBJ2-1; 13 positions agree with TRBD2. For the CDR3, the DNA is TGTGCCAGCAGCCCGGGACTAGCGGGGAGCTCCTACAATGAGCAGTTCTTC. Translating gives CASSPGLAGSSYNEQFF.